Below are 30 T cell receptor beta chains sequenced from a single sample in a study of T-cell reconstitution after alpha-beta-depleted transplantation in children. A TCRbeta library incorporating unique molecular identifiers was prepared. TCRdb reprocessed the PCR reads via MiXCR and lists one record per CDR3 protein. The sample lists about 500,000 distinct CDR3 sequences, around a third occurring once. The sample in question was PBMCs from the stem cell graft donor, obtained from the stem cell graft. These receptors all stem from a human donor who donated a stem cell graft to a child with aplastic anemia.

This clonotype was detected only a few times. This chain links TRBV25-1 with TRBJ2-3; 11 bases line up with TRBD2. CDR3 length: 17 amino acids. CDR1 is MGHDK and CDR2 is SYGVNS in the germline V gene. The junction had 6 bases not matched to a gene; V was cut back by 0 bases and J by 4 bases. Written as DNA, the CDR3 is TGTGCCAGCAGTGAATATGCTAGCGGGAGGATCGCAGATACGCAGTATTTT. Translating gives CASSEYASGRIADTQYF.

This clonotype was observed a single time. The chain links TRBV7-9 to TRBJ1-1; the D is unclear. Per the germline V gene, CDR1 is SEHNR and CDR2 is FQNEAQ (reference sequence). Trimming cost V 1 base and J 5 bases, with 8 bases left between them. The CDR3 consists of 13 residues. CDR3 protein: CASSLDQATEAFF. The CDR3 nucleotides read TGTGCCAGCAGCTTAGATCAGGCGACTGAAGCTTTCTTT.

This clonotype has a single count. The V call is TRBV7-6, the J call TRBJ2-3; no clear D. Germline-derived CDR1 and CDR2 are SGHVS and FNYEAQ. The CDR3 has 13 amino acids. Trimming removed 4 bases at V and 6 bases at J, with 11 bases between. CDR3 nucleotides: TGTGCCAGCAGCTCATCCGTCGTGGATACGCAGTATTTT. It encodes CASSSSVVDTQYF.

This clonotype was picked up a small number of times. This rearrangement joins TRBV28 to TRBJ2-4; no clear D gene. Per germline, CDR1 MDHEN and CDR2 SYDVKM. This CDR3 has 12 residues. Trimming removed 6 bases at V and 9 bases at J, with 12 bases between. The CDR3 spells CASSIYAGIQYF. CDR3 nucleotides: TGTGCCAGCAGCATTTATGCTGGCATTCAGTACTTC.

A few counts support this clonotype. The genes are TRBV4-2 and TRBJ1-2; a possible D gene is TRBD1 (5 bases). V was shortened by 0 bases and J by 4 bases, with 12 bases between the two germline ends. The germline CDR1 and CDR2 sequences are LGHNA and YNFKEQ. CDR3 length equals 15 residues. The CDR3 DNA is TGTGCCAGCAGCCAAGATCGCGGGGCTATCTATGGCTACACCTTC. It yields the protein CASSQDRGAIYGYTF.

The chain couples TRBV18 to TRBJ1-2, with a weak D call TRBD1 (5 bases). Trimming shortened V by 2 bases and J by 5 bases, and 9 bases separated the two germline ends. This CDR3 is built from 13 residues. Germline-derived CDR1 and CDR2 are KGHSH and LQKENI. DNA of the CDR3: TGTGCCAGCTCACCAATAGGGGATTATGGCTACACCTTC. Its protein is CASSPIGDYGYTF.

The J gene is TRBJ2-7, the V gene TRBV5-1; 9 bases align to TRBD2. With V trimmed by 4 bases and J by 2 bases, 4 bases remained unmatched. The germline V gene encodes CDR1 SGHRS and CDR2 YFSETQ. The CDR3 is made up of 14 amino acids. The CDR3 loop is CASSTREGPYEQYF. The CDR3 DNA is TGCGCCAGCAGCACGCGGGAGGGCCCCTACGAGCAGTACTTC.

The V call is TRBV30, the J call TRBJ1-1; D is unclear. The germline V and J ends were trimmed by 0 bases and 0 bases, with 17 bases remaining between them. The CDR3 totals 17 residues. Germline loops: CDR1 GTSNPN, CDR2 SVGIG (reference sequence). The CDR3 spells CAWSVFRTSSMNTEAFF. The CDR3 coding sequence is TGTGCCTGGAGTGTATTCAGGACCAGCTCCATGAACACTGAAGCTTTCTTT.

This clonotype was counted between two and nine times. The rearrangement links TRBV29-1 to TRBJ1-2; maybe TRBD1 (6 bases). Germline assignment: CDR1 SQVTM and CDR2 ANQGSEA. CDR3 size: 13 residues. Trimming took 2 bases from V and 5 from J, leaving 12 bases between them. CDR3 amino acids: CSVEIQGQYGYTF. CDR3 bases: TGCAGCGTTGAAATACAGGGCCAATATGGCTACACCTTC.

The chain has TRBV6-2 or TRBV6-3 and TRBJ2-7; D is possibly TRBD2 (5 bases). V lost 7 bases and J 0 bases, leaving 10 bases between the germline ends. CDR1 is MNHEY, CDR2 SVGEGT, per germline. The CDR3 is made up of 13 amino acids. The CDR3 sequence is CASISDFSYEQYF. CDR3 sequence (DNA): TGTGCCAGCATCTCGGACTTCTCCTACGAGCAGTACTTC.

The CDR3 sequence is CASSFRTGEGEKLFF. CDR3 nucleotides: TGTGCCAGCAGCTTCAGGACAGGGGAGGGGGAAAAACTGTTTTTT. The rearrangement uses TRBV7-8 and TRBJ1-4; 9 bases fit TRBD1. The CDR3 length is 15 residues. CDR1 is SGHVS and CDR2 is FQNEAQ in the germline V gene. J lost 8 bases, V lost 3 bases, and 7 bases had no gene match.

The sample holds a few counts of this clonotype. The chain's CDR3 is CAWKTGVGDQPQHF. As DNA, the CDR3 is TGTGCCTGGAAGACAGGGGTAGGTGATCAGCCCCAGCATTTT. The gene calls are TRBV30 and TRBJ1-5; the match to TRBD1 covers 8 bases. The V gene's germline CDR1 is GTSNPN and CDR2 SVGIG (reference sequence). This CDR3 contains 14 residues. Trimming at V came to 4 bases and at J to 5 bases, leaving 7 bases not matched to a gene.

The V and J genes are TRBV30 and TRBJ1-5; D is unclear. The CDR3 covers 13 residues. Trimming pared 5 bases from V and 1 base from J, leaving 9 bases between. Germline lookup yields CDR1 GTSNPN and CDR2 SVGIG (reference sequence). The CDR3 loop is CAWQVDSNQPQHF. As DNA, the CDR3 is TGTGCCTGGCAAGTAGACAGCAATCAGCCCCAGCATTTT.

The chain links TRBV7-9 to TRBJ1-1; D remains unclear. Germline loops: CDR1 SEHNR, CDR2 FQNEAQ (reference sequence). V dropped 5 bases and J dropped 7 bases, with 11 bases sitting between them. The CDR3 contains 12 residues. This CDR3 is CASSPLGGEAFF. DNA for the CDR3: TGTGCCAGCAGCCCTCTCGGTGGTGAAGCTTTCTTT.

This clonotype was observed a few times. The rearrangement uses TRBV7-8 and TRBJ2-7; 7 positions match TRBD2. With V trimmed by 5 bases and J by 4 bases, 8 bases remained unmatched. Germline CDR1 and CDR2: SGHVS and FQNEAQ. The CDR3 consists of 14 residues. The CDR3 DNA reads as TGTGCCAGCAGCGCCAGAAGCGGGGAATACGAGCAGTACGTC. Translating gives CASSARSGEYEQYV.

This clonotype was seen more than once but under ten times. The chain couples TRBV6-5 to TRBJ1-1; D perhaps matches TRBD1 (6 bases). The CDR3 spans 15 residues. Germline CDR1 reads MNHEY; CDR2 reads SVGAGI. V was pared by 0 bases and J by 11 bases, with 19 bases between. Written as DNA, the CDR3 is TGTGCCAGCAGTTACTCAAAGACAGGAGGGGGGAGGGCTTTCTTT. Protein product: CASSYSKTGGGRAFF.

This sequence joins TRBV7-2 and TRBJ2-7, with 7 nucleotides matching TRBD2. Germline V gene data show CDR1 as SGHTA and CDR2 as FQGNSA. Germline trimming cut 1 base from V and 6 bases from J; bases unmatched to any gene: 6. The CDR3 sequence is 14 residues long. The CDR3 here is CASSLGGSLREQYV. CDR3 nucleotide sequence: TGTGCCAGCAGCTTAGGCGGGAGTCTGCGCGAGCAGTACGTC.

This chain uses TRBV6-1 with TRBJ2-7; 10 bases are a match to TRBD1. CDR3 length: 15 amino acids. Germline V gene sequence: CDR1 MNHNS, CDR2 SASEGT. J gave up 2 bases and V 6 bases, and 7 bases lay outside the gene matches. The CDR3 bases are TGTGCCAGCAGCCCCGACAGGGGGCGCGCCTACGAGCAGTACTTC. Amino acid sequence: CASSPDRGRAYEQYF.

This clonotype was seen a handful of times. This chain joins TRBV29-1 and TRBJ2-7, with 9 bases lining up with TRBD2. In germline, CDR1 is SQVTM, CDR2 ANQGSEA. V trimming: 1 base; J trimming: 3 bases; junction bases outside the gene matches: 7. The CDR3 runs 15 residues. For the CDR3, the DNA is TGCAGCGTTGAAGGGCTAGCGGGACCCAACTACGAGCAGTACTTC. It translates to CSVEGLAGPNYEQYF.

The gene calls are TRBV20-1 and TRBJ2-2, with D unresolved. Trimming took off 0 bases at V and 6 bases at J, with 11 bases between the two ends. The CDR3 totals 14 residues. Germline V CDR1 and CDR2: DFQATT, SNEGSKA (reference sequence). CDR3 nucleotide sequence: TGCAGTGCTAGAGATCATCTCGGGTCCGGGGAGCTGTTTTTT. It is translated as CSARDHLGSGELFF.

This clonotype was seen at least ten times. This sequence joins TRBV29-1 and TRBJ2-7; TRBD1 matches at 7 bases. Germline CDR1 SQVTM, CDR2 ANQGSEA. The trim removed 5 bases at V and 4 bases at J, leaving 5 bases unmatched. The CDR3 consists of 12 residues. The DNA for the CDR3 is TGCAGCGTTCAAGGACAGGTTTACGAGCAGTACTTC. Amino acid sequence: CSVQGQVYEQYF.

The chain links TRBV7-2 to TRBJ2-2, with D possibly TRBD1 on 6 matching bases. Germline assignment: CDR1 SGHTA and CDR2 FQGNSA. CDR3 length: 14 amino acids. V was shortened by 5 bases and J by 1 base, with 8 bases between the two germline ends. CDR3 in amino acids: CASSEGQNTGELFF. DNA of the CDR3: TGTGCCAGCAGCGAGGGACAGAACACCGGGGAGCTGTTTTTT.

This clonotype was counted a single time. The gene calls are TRBV29-1 and TRBJ2-5; D is uncertain. This CDR3 is built from 12 residues. Trimming took 4 bases from V and 5 from J, leaving 11 bases between them. The V gene's germline CDR1 is SQVTM and CDR2 ANQGSEA. The CDR3 DNA follows: TGCAGCGTTGTGCAGGTGGGGGAGACCCAGTACTTC. This encodes CSVVQVGETQYF. The whole variable domain, remainder taken from reference TRBV29-1 and TRBJ2-5, is SAVISQKPSRDICQRGTSLTIQCQVDSQVTMMFWYRQQPGQSLTLIATANQGSEATYESGFVIDKFPISRPNLTFSTLTVSNMSPEDSSIYLCSVVQVGETQYFGPGTRLLVL.

J is TRBJ1-1 and V is TRBV19, with no clear D. The V and J ends lost 5 bases and 1 base respectively, with 11 bases between them. The germline gives CDR1 LNHDA, CDR2 SQIVND (reference sequence). The CDR3 loop spans 14 amino acids. In DNA, the CDR3 is TGTGCCAGTAGTCCGAAGCGGAAGAACACTGAAGCTTTCTTT. It specifies CASSPKRKNTEAFF. Using reference TRBV19 and TRBJ1-1 for the parts outside the CDR3, the full variable domain is DGGITQSPKYLFRKEGQNVTLSCEQNLNHDAMYWYRQDPGQGLRLIYYSQIVNDFQKGDIAEGYSVSREKKESFPLTVTSAQKNPTAFYLCASSPKRKNTEAFFGQGTRLTVV.

The V gene is TRBV5-4, the J gene TRBJ2-5; 12 bases agree with TRBD2. Germline V gene data show CDR1 as SGHNT and CDR2 as YYREEE (reference sequence). V lost 6 bases, J lost 5 bases, and 5 bases stayed unmatched. The length of the CDR3 is 14 residues. The CDR3 sequence is CASTLAGGEETQYF. CDR3 nucleotides: TGTGCCAGCACTCTAGCGGGAGGGGAGGAGACCCAGTACTTC.

This clonotype has more than one count but fewer than ten. The chain uses TRBV12-3 or TRBV12-4 and TRBJ2-1; D unresolved. The CDR3 has 10 amino acids. Trimming took 2 bases from V and 10 from J, leaving 3 bases between them. For the CDR3, the DNA is TGTGCCAGCAGTTTATCGGAGCAGTTCTTC. It is translated as CASSLSEQFF.

The chain joins TRBV6-6 to TRBJ2-7, with a tentative D call TRBD1 (5 bases). Germline V gene data show CDR1 as MNHNY and CDR2 as SVGAGI (reference sequence). This CDR3 has 11 amino acids. The germline V and J ends were trimmed by 7 bases and 3 bases, with 7 bases remaining between them. The CDR3 DNA reads as TGTGCCAGCACCGACAGCTACGAGCAGTACTTC. This translates into CASTDSYEQYF.

The V and J genes are TRBV7-2 and TRBJ2-7; TRBD2 matches at 11 bases. The CDR3 spans 15 residues. V dropped 5 bases and J dropped 3; count of bases not matched to a gene: 6. Germline CDR1 is SGHTA and CDR2 is FQGNSA. The CDR3 sequence is CASSQISGRGYEQYF. CDR3 sequence (DNA): TGTGCCAGCAGCCAGATTAGCGGGAGGGGCTACGAGCAGTACTTC. The whole variable domain, filled in from reference TRBV7-2 and TRBJ2-7, reads GAGVSQSPSNKVTEKGKDVELRCDPISGHTALYWYRQSLGQGLEFLIYFQGNSAPDKSGLPSDRFSAERTGGSVSTLTIQRTQQEDSAVYLCASSQISGRGYEQYFGPGTRLTVT.

The chain links TRBV15 to TRBJ2-5, with D uncertain. The CDR3 extends over 12 amino acids. Germline CDR1 reads LNHNV; CDR2 reads YYDKDF (reference sequence). The germline V and J ends were trimmed by 3 bases and 4 bases, with 6 bases remaining between them. The CDR3: CATSSLVETQYF. The CDR3 DNA is TGTGCCACCAGCAGCCTGGTAGAGACCCAGTACTTC.

The chain employs TRBV5-6 and TRBJ1-2, with D possibly matching TRBD1 (6 bases). The V end was cut by 7 bases, the J end by 3 bases, with 13 bases between. CDR1 is SGHDT and CDR2 is YYEEEE in the germline V gene. This CDR3 spans 13 amino acids. The CDR3 reads CASGQGLDYGYTF. The CDR3, as DNA: TGTGCCAGCGGCCAGGGGCTGGACTATGGCTACACCTTC.